Sequencing of this T cell receptor beta chain was carried out in a study of T cell responses to AZD1222 COVID-19 vaccine. Study-wide context: Both about-4-week and about-12-week second-dose recipients were combined.

TCRdb's copy holds only in-frame clones and misses some; the assay was immunoSEQ multiplex PCR. The table shows more than 85,000 clones, with about 86% occurring only once. The study, taken as a whole, reports: At baseline, just a handful of AZD1222 recipients tested seropositive.

CDR3 size: 16 residues. V was pared by 5 bases and J by 8 bases, with 15 bases of the junction left unmatched. The germline CDR1 and CDR2 sequences are KGHSH and LQKENI. For this clone: The antigen is not known.

This clonotype originated in an adult in good health. The chain joins TRBV18 to TRBJ2-1, with 7 bases matching TRBD1. Sequencing was performed on peripheral blood, taken on day 0 of AZD1222 vaccination. CDR3 DNA: TGTGCCAGCTCAAACCGGGACAGAAGAAGGAAGGATGAGCAGTTCTTC. Translation gives CASSNRDRRRKDEQFF.